This entry describes one T cell receptor beta chain. TCRdb's copy holds only in-frame clones and misses some; the assay was immunoSEQ multiplex PCR. This sample has about 1.5 million clones, with 95% to 99% found just once. The CDR3 is 17 residues long. The trim removed 2 bases at V and 4 bases at J, leaving 8 bases unmatched. Germline V gene data show CDR1 as SGDLS and CDR2 as YYNGEE. The sample is drawn from a study of shared clonotypes between healthy human individuals. The V call is TRBV9, the J call TRBJ2-2; 10 bases map to TRBD1. This TCR was sampled from a man aged 25-45 years in good health. The material sequenced was naive CD4+ T cells sorted from blood. Noted subset: CD45RA+ positively selected. This chain's CDR3 is CASSVTTGQGFTGELFF. The CDR3 nucleotides are TGTGCCAGCAGCGTCACCACGGGACAGGGGTTCACCGGGGAGCTGTTTTTT.